Below are 9 T cell receptor beta chains sequenced from a single sample in a study of shared clonotypes between healthy human individuals. The naive CD8 subset, CD45RO-negative cells positively selected for CCR7, excluded terminally differentiated effector memory CD45RA+ cells. Only in-frame clones appear in the TCRdb table, and some are missing; sequencing was by immunoSEQ multiplex PCR. The table has approximately 2,000,000 clones, 93% seen once. The material sequenced was naive CD8+ T cells from PBMCs. These receptors were collected from a man aged 18 to 30 in good health. Some clones in this sample may be carry-over from other donors' samples.

This sequence joins TRBV11-2 and TRBJ2-7; 9 bases are shared with TRBD2. The CDR3 runs to 17 residues. V was pared by 5 bases and J by 7 bases, with 18 bases of the junction left unmatched. The germline V gene encodes CDR1 SGHAT and CDR2 FQNNGV. For the CDR3, the DNA is TGTGCCAGCAGCAATGCAGCGGGAGGCCCCGGAGACGTAGAGCAGTACTTC. Translating gives CASSNAAGGPGDVEQYF.

The V call is TRBV29-1, the J call TRBJ1-3, with D maybe TRBD1 (5 bases). The CDR3 runs 16 residues. The V gene lost 0 bases and the J gene lost 0 bases, with 12 bases spanning the gap. The germline V gene has CDR1 SQVTM and CDR2 ANQGSEA. The CDR3 sequence is CSVEDIDRPSGNTIYF. The CDR3 bases are TGCAGCGTTGAAGACATTGACAGACCCTCTGGAAACACCATATATTTT.

This clone was recorded once. The chain is built from TRBV11-2 and TRBJ1-1; D remains ambiguous. This CDR3 is 14 amino acids long. Germline CDR1 SGHAT, CDR2 FQNNGV. V gave up 1 base and J gave up 7 bases, with 13 bases separating them. CDR3 in DNA: TGTGCCAGCAGCTTAGGCGCAGGTACGTTTGAAGCTTTCTTT. It encodes CASSLGAGTFEAFF.

This clone occurred a few times. The chain combines TRBV6-4 with TRBJ2-2, with D possibly matching TRBD2 (5 bases). V shed 6 bases and J shed 6 bases, with 11 bases lying between them. Per the germline V gene, CDR1 is MRHNA and CDR2 is SNTAGT. This CDR3 spans 13 amino acids. The CDR3: CASSVRGSGELFF. The CDR3, as DNA: TGTGCCAGCAGCGTACGCGGGTCCGGGGAGCTGTTTTTT.

The V and J genes are TRBV27 and TRBJ2-5; TRBD2 matches at 8 bases. This CDR3 comprises 15 residues. V shed 6 bases, J shed 2 bases, and the junction held 8 bases outside the gene matches. From germline, CDR1 is MNHEY and CDR2 SMNVEV (reference sequence). The CDR3 reads CASSDATSEQETQYF. The CDR3 nucleotides read TGTGCCAGCAGCGACGCGACTAGCGAACAAGAGACCCAGTACTTC.

The J gene is TRBJ2-7, the V gene TRBV4-1; no clear D. Trimming removed 1 base at V and 3 bases at J, with 7 bases between. This CDR3 region has 13 residues. The germline CDR1 and CDR2 sequences are MGHRA and YSYEKL. The CDR3 sequence: CASSQGAFYEQYF. The CDR3 coding sequence is TGCGCCAGCAGCCAAGGCGCGTTCTACGAGCAGTACTTC.

This clone was seen more than once but under ten times. The chain joins TRBV13 to TRBJ1-2, with D possibly being TRBD1 (6 bases). V was cut by 4 bases and J by 7 bases, with 19 bases left in between. Germline CDR1 PRHDT, CDR2 FYEKMQ (reference sequence). This CDR3 comprises 15 residues. CDR3 sequence reads: CASSSFEGTRSGYTF. The CDR3 coding sequence is TGTGCCAGCAGCTCCTTTGAAGGGACACGCAGTGGCTACACCTTC.

This clone showed up just a few times. V gene TRBV29-1 combines with J gene TRBJ2-2, with D hard to call. The CDR3 is made up of 13 amino acids. Trimming left V 1 base short and J 2 bases short, with 5 bases between. Per the germline V gene, CDR1 is SQVTM and CDR2 is ANQGSEA. This CDR3 reads CSVEGPNTGELFF. The CDR3 DNA reads TGCAGCGTTGAAGGACCTAACACCGGGGAGCTGTTTTTT.

The CDR3 DNA follows: TGTGCCAGCTCTCGTCTAGCGGGAGGGTCGGGCAATGAGCAGTTCTTC. It yields the protein CASSRLAGGSGNEQFF. The chain is built from TRBV18 and TRBJ2-1; TRBD2 matches 12 bases. CDR1 and CDR2 from the germline V gene are KGHSH and LQKENI. J was trimmed by 6 bases and V by 6 bases; bases with no gene match: 9. CDR3 length equals 16 residues.